The 24 T cell receptor beta chains in this list originate from one sample, sequenced in a study of Graves' ophthalmopathy and Graves' hyperthyroidism. Amplifying from RNA transcripts, the study obtained TCR beta CDR3 regions. Second-round multiplex PCR came after a first-round RT-PCR that employed HTBI primers. TCRdb reprocessed the multiplex PCR reads via MiXCR and lists one record per CDR3 protein. The top ten clones hold roughly 3% of a sample with a few hundred thousand distinct CDR3 sequences, around 21% of them seen once. The specimen was peripheral blood. These receptors all come from a woman aged 18-29 years with stable Graves' hyperthyroidism.

The chain combines TRBV5-4 with TRBJ1-2; 7 bases line up with TRBD1. V was clipped by 2 bases and J by 7 bases; unmatched bases: 11. Looked up from germline, CDR1 is SGHNT and CDR2 is YYREEE (reference sequence). The CDR3 is made up of 15 amino acids. The CDR3 nucleotides read TGTGCCAGCAGCTTACGACAGGGAGATCTCGGTGGCTACACCTTC. It is translated as CASSLRQGDLGGYTF. The complete variable domain, with remaining parts taken from reference TRBV5-4 and TRBJ1-2, reads ETGVTQSPTHLIKTRGQQVTLRCSSQSGHNTVSWYQQALGQGPQFIFQYYREEENGRGNFPPRFSGLQFPNYSSELNVNALELDDSALYLCASSLRQGDLGGYTFGSGTRLTVV.

This clonotype was picked up many times. The chain links TRBV9 to TRBJ2-5; D unclear. Germline assignment: CDR1 SGDLS and CDR2 YYNGEE. The CDR3 runs to 13 residues. Trimming took 2 bases from V and 2 from J, leaving 7 bases between them. The CDR3 protein is CASSVSLQETQYF. The CDR3, as DNA: TGTGCCAGCAGCGTTAGCCTACAAGAGACCCAGTACTTC.

About this clonotype itself: A read error may explain this, as a much larger clone is one base away. The chain employs TRBV4-2 and TRBJ1-1, with a possible D match to TRBD1 (5 bases). The germline CDR1 and CDR2 sequences are LGHNA and YNFKEQ. V gave up 1 base and J gave up 7 bases, with 13 bases separating them. The CDR3 consists of 14 residues. In nucleotides, the CDR3 is TGTGCCAGCAGCCAAGTACTAGGGGTTGGTGAAGCTTTCTTT. Translation gives CASSQVLGVGEAFF.

This clonotype was observed at least ten times. The CDR3 spells CASSLLGLNTEAFF. The CDR3, as DNA: TGTGCCAGCAGCCTACTTGGGTTGAACACTGAAGCTTTCTTT. The chain carries TRBV11-2 and TRBJ1-1; D call uncertain. Germline CDR1 and CDR2: SGHAT and FQNNGV. V was trimmed by 5 bases and J by 0 bases, leaving 10 bases between them. CDR3 length: 14 amino acids.

This clonotype has at least ten counts. The CDR3 sequence is CASSQDRTGQETQYF. The CDR3 nucleotides are TGCGCCAGCAGCCAAGACAGGACAGGTCAAGAGACCCAGTACTTC. The rearrangement links TRBV4-3 to TRBJ2-5, with 7 bases identical to TRBD1. The CDR3 extends over 15 amino acids. The ends lost 0 bases at V and 2 bases at J; junction bases unmatched: 3. Germline loops: CDR1 LGHNA, CDR2 YSLEER.

The genes are TRBV3-1 and TRBJ2-7, with TRBD1 matching 7 bases. Germline V gene data show CDR1 as LGHDT and CDR2 as YNNKEL (reference sequence). With V trimmed by 4 bases and J by 2 bases, 8 bases remained unmatched. The CDR3 contains 15 residues. CDR3 in DNA: TGTGCCAGCAGCCTGGACAGTGGGACAGCCTACGAGCAGTACTTC. It is translated as CASSLDSGTAYEQYF.

This clonotype has ten or more counts. The chain couples TRBV10-3 to TRBJ1-1; D might be TRBD1 (5 bases). Looked up from germline, CDR1 is ENHRY and CDR2 is SYGVKD. The length of the CDR3 is 11 residues. The V end lost 4 bases, the J end lost 8 bases, and 8 bases lay between the germline ends. CDR3 nucleotide sequence: TGTGCCATCAGTGGCCGACAGGAAGCTTTCTTT. This encodes CAISGRQEAFF.

This clonotype was detected ten times or more. This chain joins TRBV12-3 or TRBV12-4 and TRBJ1-1, with 8 nucleotides matching TRBD1. This CDR3 spans 16 amino acids. The V segment lost 3 bases and the J segment 1 base; nucleotides outside the gene matches: 7. The CDR3 nucleotides read TGTGCCAGCAGTTTCTTCCAGGGGGCTTCGAACACTGAAGCTTTCTTT. It translates to CASSFFQGASNTEAFF.

This clonotype was counted between two and nine times. This sequence joins TRBV30 and TRBJ2-7; D is ambiguous. This CDR3 comprises 13 residues. Germline lookup yields CDR1 GTSNPN and CDR2 SVGIG (reference sequence). V dropped 1 base and J dropped 4 bases, with 11 bases sitting between them. The CDR3 DNA is TGTGCCTGGAGTGGGCAGGAACCGTACGAGCAGTACTTC. It encodes CAWSGQEPYEQYF.

The sample holds a few counts of this clonotype. V gene TRBV30 combines with J gene TRBJ1-5; D is uncertain. The germline V gene encodes CDR1 GTSNPN and CDR2 SVGIG (reference sequence). The V end lost 0 bases, the J end lost 3 bases, and 18 bases lay between the germline ends. The CDR3 loop spans 17 amino acids. The CDR3 spells CAWSVPEGRRLNQPQHF. CDR3 nucleotides: TGTGCCTGGAGTGTACCTGAAGGGAGGAGGCTCAATCAGCCCCAGCATTTT. Drawing the rest from reference TRBV30 and TRBJ1-5, the complete variable domain is SQTIHQWPATLVQPVGSPLSLECTVEGTSNPNLYWYRQAAGRGLQLLFYSVGIGQISSEVPQNLSASRPQDRQFILSSKKLLLSDSGFYLCAWSVPEGRRLNQPQHFGDGTRLSIL.

This clonotype has a handful of counts. This sequence joins TRBV30 and TRBJ1-3, with D perhaps matching TRBD1 (5 bases). This CDR3 region has 14 residues. The V end lost 2 bases, the J end lost 0 bases, and 8 bases lay between the germline ends. Per germline, CDR1 GTSNPN and CDR2 SVGIG (reference sequence). The CDR3 spells CAWSWTSSGNTIYF. The DNA of the CDR3 is TGTGCCTGGAGTTGGACAAGCTCTGGAAACACCATATATTTT.

The gene calls are TRBV11-2 and TRBJ2-7, with D perhaps TRBD1 or TRBD2 (5 bases each). V lost 5 bases and J 7 bases, leaving 21 bases between the germline ends. This CDR3 has 15 residues. Germline V CDR1 and CDR2: SGHAT, FQNNGV. The CDR3 region has the DNA TGTGCCAGCAGCCCTCACAGGCCCCGGGGCGGGGAGCAGTACTTC. It is translated as CASSPHRPRGGEQYF.

The sample holds many counts of this clonotype. A read error may account for a junction end that differs from germline. This chain joins TRBV28 and TRBJ1-2; D remains ambiguous. The CDR3 totals 12 residues. Germline CDR1 and CDR2: MDHEN and SYDVKM. The CDR3 protein is CASSPSLISHAF. CDR3 bases: TGTGCCAGCAGTCCTTCTCTGATCTCCCACGCCTTC.

This chain links TRBV12-3 or TRBV12-4 with TRBJ2-7; a weak D match, TRBD2 (5 bases). With 1 base removed from V and 1 base from J, the gap between germline ends came to 14 bases. This CDR3 contains 16 residues. The CDR3 loop reads CASSLDRGPGSYEQYF. DNA of the CDR3: TGTGCCAGCAGTTTAGACAGAGGCCCGGGGTCCTACGAGCAGTACTTC.

In its sample, this clonotype was seen a few times. The J gene is TRBJ2-7, the V gene TRBV11-2, with 9 bases fitting TRBD1. J lost 1 base, V lost 6 bases, and 13 bases had no gene match. Per the germline V gene, CDR1 is SGHAT and CDR2 is FQNNGV. This CDR3 has 17 residues. Here the CDR3 reads CASSPVRGDRDSYEQYF. CDR3 sequence (DNA): TGTGCCAGCAGTCCCGTCCGTGGGGACAGGGATTCCTACGAGCAGTACTTC.

This clonotype occurred many times. The conserved closing phenylalanine or tryptophan is absent in this CDR3, likely reflecting a read error. This chain joins TRBV2 and TRBJ1-1; no clear D. Between the trimmed V and J ends, which lost 4 bases and 9 bases, there was a span of 9 bases. The CDR3 has 11 amino acids. CDR1 and CDR2 (germline): SNHLY, FYNNEI. The CDR3 DNA reads TGTGCCAGCAGTGGACAAACCCAAGCTTTCCTT. Encoded protein: CASSGQTQAFL.

This clonotype has just a few counts. V usage is TRBV20-1 and J usage is TRBJ2-7; D is undetermined. Germline assignment: CDR1 DFQATT and CDR2 SNEGSKA (reference sequence). V was clipped by 6 bases and J by 0 bases, with 12 bases between them. The CDR3 extends over 13 amino acids. CDR3 protein: CSAMGSFSYEQYF. In DNA form, the CDR3 reads TGCAGTGCCATGGGGTCCTTCTCCTACGAGCAGTACTTC.

The CDR3, as DNA: TGTGCCAGCAGCCAGGGGCAAGGGTCACCCCTCCACTTT. Its translation is CASSQGQGSPLHF. V gene TRBV27 combines with J gene TRBJ1-6; TRBD1 might be the D (6 bases). CDR3 length: 13 amino acids. The V and J ends lost 6 bases and 10 bases respectively, with 13 bases between them. Germline V gene data show CDR1 as MNHEY and CDR2 as SMNVEV (reference sequence).

Many counts were recorded for this clonotype. This rearrangement joins TRBV6-2 or TRBV6-3 to TRBJ1-5, with TRBD1 identical over 8 bases. The germline gives CDR1 MNHEY, CDR2 SVGEGT. Trimming cost V 5 bases and J 4 bases; bases outside gene matches: 10. The length of the CDR3 is 16 residues. The CDR3, as DNA: TGTGCCAGCAGTAGATCCTACAGGGGGAGAAATCAGCCCCAGCATTTT. Amino acid sequence: CASSRSYRGRNQPQHF.

With respect to this clonotype: A much bigger clone sits one base away, suggesting this may be a read error. The chain combines TRBV12-3 or TRBV12-4 with TRBJ1-1; D remains ambiguous. CDR3 length equals 16 residues. Trimming pared 6 bases from V and 1 base from J, leaving 18 bases between. The chain's CDR3 is CASSPSSCGENTEAFF. Here the CDR3 DNA reads TGTGCCAGCAGCCCTAGCAGTTGTGGCGAGAACACTGAAGCTTTCTTT.

This clonotype was seen ten or more times. This chain joins TRBV13 and TRBJ1-2, with TRBD1 as a possible D gene (5 bases). The CDR3 is 12 residues long. Germline V gives CDR1 PRHDT, CDR2 FYEKMQ (reference sequence). Trimming left V 0 bases short and J 8 bases short, with 7 bases between. The CDR3 loop is CASSLGTEGYTF. The CDR3 nucleotides are TGTGCCAGCAGCTTAGGGACAGAGGGCTACACCTTC.

This clonotype was counted ten times or more. The rearrangement uses TRBV7-2 and TRBJ2-4; 7 nucleotides line up with TRBD1. The CDR3 contains 16 residues. Trimming at V came to 3 bases and at J to 4 bases, leaving 9 bases not matched to a gene. Germline V gene lookup returns CDR1 SGHTA and CDR2 FQGNSA. This CDR3 is CASSFRARQGKNIQYF. The CDR3 DNA reads as TGTGCCAGCAGCTTTAGGGCCCGACAGGGTAAAAACATTCAGTACTTC.

This clonotype occurred many times. The genes are TRBV4-1 and TRBJ1-1, with unresolved D. Germline V gene sequence: CDR1 MGHRA, CDR2 YSYEKL. The V and J ends lost 5 bases and 4 bases respectively, with 11 bases between them. There are 13 residues in the CDR3. CDR3 loop: CASSATRGTEAFF. The CDR3, as DNA: TGCGCCAGCAGCGCGACACGGGGCACTGAAGCTTTCTTT.

This clonotype was detected ten times or more. This rearrangement joins TRBV3-1 to TRBJ1-1; D unclear. Trimming shortened V by 0 bases and J by 1 base, and 3 bases separated the two germline ends. The length of the CDR3 is 13 residues. The germline gives CDR1 LGHDT, CDR2 YNNKEL (reference sequence). CDR3: CASSQDPNTEAFF. The CDR3 region has the DNA TGTGCCAGCAGCCAAGATCCGAACACTGAAGCTTTCTTT.